This T cell receptor (beta chain) was recorded in a study of response to subunit inactivated influenza vaccine. TCRdb fed the RT-PCR reads into MiXCR, producing one record per CDR3 protein. This table has roughly 520,000 distinct CDR3 sequences, about 25% appearing once. This CDR3 is built from 16 residues. The trim removed 4 bases at V and 7 bases at J, leaving 8 bases unmatched. The germline V gene encodes CDR1 KGHDR and CDR2 SFDVKD. The V call is TRBV24-1, the J call TRBJ2-1; 11 bases align to TRBD2. The TCR originated in a man aged 50 to 60 who received an inactivated influenza vaccine. Sequenced material: CD4+ T cells sorted from PBMCs, taken 5 days after vaccination. CDR3 sequence (DNA): TGTGCCACCAGTGACCCGGGACTAGCGGTATCAAATGAGCAGTTCTTC. It specifies CATSDPGLAVSNEQFF.